These 8 T cell receptor beta chains were all obtained from the same sample, sequenced in a study of cytomegalovirus exposure and HLA in healthy donors. PCR used 60 Vbeta primers and 13 Jbeta primers. Measured with immunoSEQ multiplex PCR; TCRdb has only the in-frame clones, and not every one. There are more than 150,000 clones in the sample; nearly 80% occur only once, and about an eighth lies in the top ten. The material sequenced was PBMCs. These receptors came from a man aged 45-60 years in good health and CMV-seropositive.

The chain uses TRBV5-6 and TRBJ1-1, with D tentatively TRBD1 (5 bases). CDR1 and CDR2 (germline): SGHDT, YYEEEE. Trimming shortened V by 3 bases and J by 5 bases, and 11 bases separated the two germline ends. The CDR3 spans 13 residues. The CDR3 sequence is CASSWGGETEAFF. The CDR3 DNA reads TGTGCCAGCAGCTGGGGGGGAGAAACTGAAGCTTTCTTT.

The V gene is TRBV14, the J gene TRBJ1-2, with D unresolved. V dropped 0 bases and J dropped 8 bases, with 16 bases sitting between them. Germline V lookup: CDR1 SGHDN, CDR2 FVKESK. CDR3 length: 15 residues. In nucleotides, the CDR3 is TGTGCCAGCAGCCAAGAAATAAGAGAACTCGGGGGCTACACCTTC. This gives the protein CASSQEIRELGGYTF. Variable domain in full (rest from reference TRBV14 and TRBJ1-2): EAGVTQFPSHSVIEKGQTVTLRCDPISGHDNLYWYRRVMGKEIKFLLHFVKESKQDESGMPNNRFLAERTGGTYSTLKVQPAELEDSGVYFCASSQEIRELGGYTFGSGTRLTVV.

The chain has TRBV6-6 and TRBJ1-1; D may be TRBD1 (5 bases). V lost 5 bases and J 4 bases, leaving 17 bases between the germline ends. The germline CDR1 and CDR2 sequences are MNHNY and SVGAGI (reference sequence). This CDR3 is built from 15 residues. DNA of the CDR3: TGTGCCAGCAGTCGGACTGGGGCGGGGGGCACTGAAGCTTTCTTT. The encoded protein is CASSRTGAGGTEAFF.

This sequence joins TRBV7-9 and TRBJ2-7, with 9 positions matching TRBD1. Trimming removed 5 bases from V and 3 bases from J; junction bases left unmatched: 11. The CDR3 covers 16 residues. Per the germline V gene, CDR1 is SEHNR and CDR2 is FQNEAQ (reference sequence). CDR3 in DNA: TGTGCCAGCAGCCCAACCTGGGACAGGGATGACTACGAGCAGTACTTC. This gives the protein CASSPTWDRDDYEQYF.

CDR3 bases: TGTGCCAGCAGCTTTCGGGACAGGGCGAGGACTGAAGCTTTCTTT. Amino acids: CASSFRDRARTEAFF. The chain joins TRBV5-5 to TRBJ1-1; 9 bases agree with TRBD1. J was trimmed by 5 bases and V by 2 bases; bases with no gene match: 7. This CDR3 has 15 amino acids. Per germline, CDR1 SGHKS and CDR2 YYEKEE (reference sequence).

The chain is built from TRBV4-1 and TRBJ1-2; unclear D gene. The V end lost 1 base, the J end lost 7 bases, and 19 bases lay between the germline ends. This CDR3 comprises 16 residues. Germline CDR1 and CDR2: MGHRA and YSYEKL. CDR3 in DNA: TGCGCCAGCAGCCAAGTATACGTACAGTATGTGTCTGGCTACACCTTC. It codes for CASSQVYVQYVSGYTF.

The chain employs TRBV6-6 and TRBJ1-4, with D unresolved. V was clipped by 6 bases and J by 13 bases, with 12 bases between them. Germline loops: CDR1 MNHNY, CDR2 SVGAGI (reference sequence). The CDR3 consists of 11 residues. CDR3 in DNA: TGTGCCAGCAGCCCCAGGTTTCGACTGTTTTTT. This codes for CASSPRFRLFF.

In this sample, this clone turned up many times. The V gene is TRBV2, the J gene TRBJ1-1; TRBD1 matches 8 bases. From germline, CDR1 is SNHLY and CDR2 FYNNEI. The CDR3 totals 14 residues. J lost 0 bases, V lost 7 bases, and 4 bases had no gene match. CDR3 protein: CASITQGVNTEAFF. The CDR3 nucleotides are TGTGCCAGCATCACACAGGGGGTGAACACTGAAGCTTTCTTT.